This T cell receptor (beta chain) was profiled in a study of graft-versus-host responses after intestinal transplantation. Study-wide context: All recipients got anti-thymocyte globulin induction, then tacrolimus and steroids for roughly three years. Study findings and constraints: Early post-transplant falls in HvG clones accompanied the peak levels of circulating GvH clones. Within allografts, high graft-versus-host to host-versus-graft clonal ratios were seen among patients with graft-donor T cell macrochimerism.

Germline CDR1 reads WNHNN; CDR2 reads SYGVQD (reference sequence). V shed 4 bases and J 3 bases; nucleotides not matched to a gene: 2. The CDR3 consists of 13 residues. Remarks on this clone: Its antigen is still unknown.

Repertoires were generated with immunoSEQ multiplex PCR, while TCRdb's copy carries only in-frame clones and drops some. The table lists about 47,000 clones, 90% to 95% of them singletons. This chain joins TRBV10-1 and TRBJ2-5, with 7 positions matching TRBD1. The sample was unstimulated CD8+ T cells sorted from spleen or lymph node cells, taken before transplant. This TCR came from a human donor who was the organ donor for an intestinal transplant. The CDR3 DNA sequence: TGCGCCAGCAGTGCGACAGGGAAAGAGACCCAGTACTTC. Translated: CASSATGKETQYF.